Below, 16 T cell receptor beta chains from the same sample are listed, as sequenced in a study of CD8 T cells in ankylosing spondylitis. No antigen has been assigned to these receptors. MiXCR, run by TCRdb on the 5' RACE reads, gives a single entry per CDR3 protein. The repertoire holds around 770,000 distinct CDR3 sequences, with 10% to 15% as singletons. General study points: There was a TCR beta motif, made of several highly homologous variants, that appeared characteristic of ankylosing spondylitis blood.

Material for sequencing was blood, either unsorted or a sorted T cell fraction (not recorded which). Receptors were obtained from a male donor with ankylosing spondylitis.

This clonotype showed up just a few times. This rearrangement joins TRBV10-2 to TRBJ1-1, with D possibly being TRBD1 (6 bases). The CDR3 covers 12 residues. Looked up from germline, CDR1 is WSHSY and CDR2 is SAAADI. Trimming took 8 bases from V and 6 from J, leaving 13 bases between them. The CDR3 protein is CASARAGAEAFF. The CDR3 DNA follows: TGCGCCAGCGCTAGGGCAGGGGCTGAAGCTTTCTTT.

In this sample, this clonotype turned up a few times. The chain joins TRBV28 to TRBJ2-5; TRBD2 matches at 9 bases. Germline V lookup: CDR1 MDHEN, CDR2 SYDVKM. The J segment lost 4 bases and the V segment lost 6 bases, leaving 3 bases of the junction unmatched. The CDR3 has 13 amino acids. The CDR3 loop is CASRLAGTETQYF. CDR3 bases: TGTGCCAGCAGGCTAGCGGGAACAGAGACCCAGTACTTC. Full variable domain (outside the CDR3, taken from reference TRBV28 and TRBJ2-5): DVKVTQSSRYLVKRTGEKVFLECVQDMDHENMFWYRQDPGLGLRLIYFSYDVKMKEKGDIPEGYSVSREKKERFSLILESASTNQTSMYLCASRLAGTETQYFGPGTRLLVL.

This clonotype has only a few counts. The V and J genes are TRBV6-5 and TRBJ2-7; D is unresolved. Germline V gives CDR1 MNHEY, CDR2 SVGAGI. CDR3 length: 14 amino acids. The V end lost 0 bases, the J end lost 3 bases, and 9 bases lay between the germline ends. CDR3 protein: CASSYSPQYYEQYF. The CDR3 bases are TGTGCCAGCAGTTACTCGCCCCAGTACTACGAGCAGTACTTC.

This clonotype was seen a handful of times. The rearrangement links TRBV7-2 to TRBJ2-1; 7 bases align to TRBD2. Germline V lookup: CDR1 SGHTA, CDR2 FQGNSA. V gave up 5 bases and J gave up 8 bases; unmatched junction bases: 9. The CDR3 extends over 14 amino acids. The CDR3 region is CASSPMGGKDEQFF. The CDR3 coding sequence is TGTGCCAGCAGCCCAATGGGGGGGAAGGATGAGCAGTTCTTC. Full variable domain (outside the CDR3, taken from reference TRBV7-2 and TRBJ2-1): GAGVSQSPSNKVTEKGKDVELRCDPISGHTALYWYRQSLGQGLEFLIYFQGNSAPDKSGLPSDRFSAERTGGSVSTLTIQRTQQEDSAVYLCASSPMGGKDEQFFGPGTRLTVL.

Only a few counts were recorded for this clonotype. The chain is built from TRBV5-1 and TRBJ2-7; D may correspond to TRBD1 or TRBD2 (5 bases each). Germline CDR1 SGHRS, CDR2 YFSETQ. V dropped 4 bases and J dropped 1 base, with 15 bases sitting between them. This CDR3 region has 15 residues. CDR3 sequence: CASSRNRDGSYEQYF. Written as DNA, the CDR3 is TGCGCCAGCAGCCGAAACCGGGACGGTTCCTACGAGCAGTACTTC.

The chain employs TRBV5-1 and TRBJ2-3; TRBD2 aligns across 11 bases. Germline CDR1 reads SGHRS; CDR2 reads YFSETQ. With V trimmed by 4 bases and J by 3 bases, 4 bases remained unmatched. This CDR3 has 15 amino acids. CDR3 residues: CASSKLAGVTDTQYF. As DNA, the CDR3 is TGCGCCAGCAGCAAACTAGCGGGGGTAACAGATACGCAGTATTTT.

This clonotype has just a few counts. The chain joins TRBV20-1 to TRBJ2-1, with unresolved D. Germline V gene lookup returns CDR1 DFQATT and CDR2 SNEGSKA (reference sequence). The V gene lost 4 bases and the J gene lost 1 base, with 8 bases spanning the gap. This CDR3 has 13 residues. The CDR3, as DNA: TGCAGTGCTACCCGGGCGTCCTACAATGAGCAGTTCTTC. This translates into CSATRASYNEQFF.

The CDR3 DNA sequence: TGTGCCATCAGTGAGCCCCCGGGAAGTCCCGAGCAGTACTTC. This sequence encodes CAISEPPGSPEQYF. The chain combines TRBV10-3 with TRBJ2-7; perhaps TRBD2 as D (5 bases). CDR3 length: 14 residues. The V end was cut by 2 bases, the J end by 6 bases, with 14 bases between. Per germline, CDR1 ENHRY and CDR2 SYGVKD.

The rearrangement joins TRBV9 to TRBJ2-2; 7 bases are shared with TRBD1. The V and J ends lost 4 bases and 4 bases, in that order; junction bases with no gene match: 13. This CDR3 comprises 17 residues. Germline V lookup: CDR1 SGDLS, CDR2 YYNGEE. DNA for the CDR3: TGTGCCAGCAGCCCACACCCGACAGGGACCCTCACCGGGGAGCTGTTTTTT. Its protein is CASSPHPTGTLTGELFF.

The chain carries TRBV20-1 and TRBJ2-2; maybe TRBD2 (6 bases). The germline CDR1 and CDR2 sequences are DFQATT and SNEGSKA (reference sequence). The CDR3 covers 17 residues. Trimming shortened V by 6 bases and J by 4 bases, and 24 bases separated the two germline ends. CDR3 in DNA: TGCAGTGCCCCATCGACGGTCAGGGAAGCGGGCACCGGGGAGCTGTTTTTT. Translated, it gives CSAPSTVREAGTGELFF.

This clonotype occurred a few times. The chain uses TRBV25-1 and TRBJ1-6; TRBD1 matches at 7 bases. Germline CDR1 and CDR2: MGHDK and SYGVNS. Germline trimming cut 3 bases from V and 4 bases from J; bases unmatched to any gene: 3. CDR3 size: 15 residues. This chain's CDR3 is CASSDPGQYNSPLHF. CDR3 DNA: TGTGCCAGCAGTGATCCGGGACAGTATAATTCACCCCTCCACTTT.

This chain links TRBV29-1 with TRBJ1-1; no clear D gene. CDR1 and CDR2 from the germline V gene are SQVTM and ANQGSEA. V was clipped by 8 bases and J by 1 base, with 14 bases between them. The CDR3 contains 13 residues. The CDR3 region has the DNA TGCAGCCACGGAACTGCGGGGAACACTGAAGCTTTCTTT. Translated: CSHGTAGNTEAFF. The full variable domain, with the rest looked up from reference TRBV29-1 and TRBJ1-1, is SAVISQKPSRDICQRGTSLTIQCQVDSQVTMMFWYRQQPGQSLTLIATANQGSEATYESGFVIDKFPISRPNLTFSTLTVSNMSPEDSSIYLCSHGTAGNTEAFFGQGTRLTVV.

This clonotype was seen a handful of times. The chain uses TRBV20-1 and TRBJ1-1; TRBD1 matches 7 bases. The germline V gene has CDR1 DFQATT and CDR2 SNEGSKA (reference sequence). The CDR3 totals 14 residues. The junction had 12 bases not matched to a gene; V was cut back by 1 base and J by 10 bases. The CDR3 DNA reads as TGCAGTGCTAGAGCCGGGACAGTCGAATTTCCAGCTTTCTTT. Protein product: CSARAGTVEFPAFF.

This clonotype came up once. The chain uses TRBV20-1 and TRBJ2-1; 7 bases line up with TRBD2. Germline CDR1 is DFQATT and CDR2 is SNEGSKA (reference sequence). Trimming at V came to 0 bases and at J to 0 bases, leaving 14 bases not matched to a gene. This CDR3 comprises 19 residues. This CDR3 is CSARDMGLSGGGSYNEQFF. In DNA form, the CDR3 reads TGCAGTGCTAGAGATATGGGCCTGTCTGGCGGGGGCTCCTACAATGAGCAGTTCTTC.

This rearrangement joins TRBV30 to TRBJ2-2, with unresolved D. CDR3 length equals 14 residues. Germline CDR1 reads GTSNPN; CDR2 reads SVGIG (reference sequence). Trimming stripped 1 base from V and 6 bases from J, with 12 bases between. In DNA form, the CDR3 reads TGTGCCTGGAGTGGCTGGAGAGAGGCCGGGGAGCTGTTTTTT. This encodes CAWSGWREAGELFF.

This clonotype was seen a handful of times. The rearrangement uses TRBV20-1 and TRBJ1-1, with D maybe TRBD1 (5 bases). The CDR3 covers 14 residues. The V gene's germline CDR1 is DFQATT and CDR2 SNEGSKA (reference sequence). Trimming shortened V by 4 bases and J by 4 bases, and 16 bases separated the two germline ends. CDR3: CSANNMGEATEAFF. The CDR3 DNA sequence: TGCAGTGCTAACAATATGGGGGAGGCCACTGAAGCTTTCTTT.